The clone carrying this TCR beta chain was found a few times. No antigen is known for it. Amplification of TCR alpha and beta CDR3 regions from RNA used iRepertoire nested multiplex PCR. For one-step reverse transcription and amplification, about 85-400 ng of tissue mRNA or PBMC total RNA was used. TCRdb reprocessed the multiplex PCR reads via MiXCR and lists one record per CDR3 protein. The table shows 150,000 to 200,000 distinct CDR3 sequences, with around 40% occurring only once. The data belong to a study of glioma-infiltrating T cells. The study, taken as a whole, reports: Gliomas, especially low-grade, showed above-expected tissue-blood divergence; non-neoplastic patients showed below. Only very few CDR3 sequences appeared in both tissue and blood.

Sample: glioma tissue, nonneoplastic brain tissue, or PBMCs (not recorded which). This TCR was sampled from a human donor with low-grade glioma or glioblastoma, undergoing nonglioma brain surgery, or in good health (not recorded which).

The CDR3, as DNA: TGCAGTGCTAGCCGCCGGGGTTTCGCTTATAGCAATCAGCCCCAGCATTTT. Its translation: CSASRRGFAYSNQPQHF. The V gene is TRBV20-1, the J gene TRBJ1-5; D gene unclear. V was pared by 3 bases and J by 0 bases, with 18 bases between. The CDR3 contains 17 residues. CDR1 DFQATT and CDR2 SNEGSKA come from the germline V gene (reference sequence).